This TCR beta chain was found in a study of T cell repertoires in cytomegalovirus infection. Study in general: Both CMV infection and a matching HLA type were indicated by public TCR beta signatures.

Germline V gene sequence: CDR1 SGHTA, CDR2 FQGNSA. V dropped 3 bases and J dropped 3; count of bases not matched to a gene: 3. The CDR3 extends over 15 amino acids. Study-level results: Cumulative frequency of public TCR beta families picked out carriers of CMV plus the relevant HLA.

This clonotype was seen at least ten times. Its target is unknown. TCRdb re-analysed the reads in MiXCR, keeping a single row per CDR3 protein. The profile shows roughly 350,000 distinct CDR3 sequences, approximately 30% of them singletons. The TCR sequence derives from a human donor in good health (CMV status not recorded). Some clones in this sample may be carry-over from other donors' samples. The sequences come from cultured PBMCs, collected from culture after CMV antigen stimulation. The V gene is TRBV7-2, the J gene TRBJ2-5; TRBD2 aligns across 11 bases. Here the CDR3 reads CASSFVLAGEETQYF. The CDR3 bases are TGTGCCAGCAGCTTTGTACTAGCGGGAGAAGAGACCCAGTACTTC.